This T cell receptor beta chain was recovered during a study of vaccination effects on CD4 cells after COVID-19. The study, taken as a whole, reports: At late timepoints after vaccination, vaccine- and infection-induced clones shrank markedly.

Viral peptide pool expansion of antigen-specific CD4+ T cells preceded sequencing in the ViraFEST assay. It was after 10 days of culture that CD4+ T cells were isolated. Two doses of BNT162b2 or mRNA-1273 vaccine were administered to participants. A half-volume exchange with IL-2 medium occurred on days 3 and 7. Germline V gene lookup returns CDR1 SGHRS and CDR2 YFSETQ. This CDR3 spans 13 amino acids. The V gene lost 3 bases and the J gene lost 5 bases, with 11 bases spanning the gap. Remarks on this clone: Antigen specificity is unknown.

The protocol was immunoSEQ multiplex PCR, while the TCRdb copy is restricted to in-frame clones and leaves out a portion. Of roughly 59,000 clones listed, roughly 78% are singletons. The sample consisted of CD4+ T cells from PBMCs cultured with HCoV-OC43 spike peptides, taken after COVID-19 vaccination. Subset meaning: HCoV-OC43 spike overlapping peptide pool stimulation. This sequence was found in a human donor who received a COVID-19 vaccine. This chain uses TRBV5-1 with TRBJ1-2; a weak D match, TRBD1 (6 bases). The CDR3 reads CASSSGQPYGYTF. In DNA form, the CDR3 reads TGCGCCAGCAGCTCCGGACAGCCGTATGGCTACACCTTC.